The 21 T cell receptor beta chains presented below share a single source sample, sequenced in a study of PD-1 blockade in mismatch repair-deficient tumors. Produced via immunoSEQ multiplex PCR; TCRdb's table is partial and in-frame only. The sample gives around 120,000 clones, around nine tenths of which show up once; approximately 12% is in the top ten. Source: peripheral blood, taken about 17 months after starting pembrolizumab. These receptors all come from an adult with mismatch repair-deficient cancer.

The chain combines TRBV30 with TRBJ2-3; D is possibly TRBD1 or TRBD2 (5 bases each). Trimming removed 1 base from V and 8 bases from J, with 16 bases in between. Germline assignment: CDR1 GTSNPN and CDR2 SVGIG (reference sequence). The CDR3 is 14 residues long. The CDR3 DNA reads TGTGCCTGGAGTGGGGTATCCGAGGGGAGTACGCAGTATTTT. Residues: CAWSGVSEGSTQYF. The whole variable domain, filled in from reference TRBV30 and TRBJ2-3, reads SQTIHQWPATLVQPVGSPLSLECTVEGTSNPNLYWYRQAAGRGLQLLFYSVGIGQISSEVPQNLSASRPQDRQFILSSKKLLLSDSGFYLCAWSGVSEGSTQYFGPGTRLTVL.

The V gene is TRBV5-1, the J gene TRBJ1-2; 10 bases match TRBD1. V was clipped by 0 bases and J by 6 bases; unmatched bases: 5. The V gene's germline CDR1 is SGHRS and CDR2 YFSETQ. The length of the CDR3 is 15 residues. The CDR3 nucleotides read TGCGCCAGCAGCTTGGCCCGGGACAGGGGCGATGGCTACACCTTC. Protein product: CASSLARDRGDGYTF. The complete variable domain, with remaining parts taken from reference TRBV5-1 and TRBJ1-2, reads KAGVTQTPRYLIKTRGQQVTLSCSPISGHRSVSWYQQTPGQGLQFLFEYFSETQRNKGNFPGRFSGRQFSNSRSEMNVSTLELGDSALYLCASSLARDRGDGYTFGSGTRLTVV.

The rearrangement joins TRBV6-5 to TRBJ1-3, with D tentatively TRBD1 (5 bases). Germline V gene sequence: CDR1 MNHEY, CDR2 SVGAGI. The CDR3 totals 16 residues. Trimming removed 0 bases at V and 3 bases at J, with 12 bases between. The CDR3 nucleotides read TGTGCCAGCAGTTACTCGCCAGGGTCCTTTGGAAACACCATATATTTT. Amino acid sequence: CASSYSPGSFGNTIYF.

The rearrangement links TRBV9 to TRBJ2-4; 7 bases fit TRBD2. Trimming cost V 0 bases and J 1 base; bases outside gene matches: 1. From germline, CDR1 is SGDLS and CDR2 YYNGEE. This CDR3 region has 15 residues. CDR3 nucleotides: TGTGCCAGCAGCGTAGGGGGAGGGGCCAAAAACATTCAGTACTTC. Its protein is CASSVGGGAKNIQYF.

The rearrangement uses TRBV7-2 and TRBJ2-1, with 10 positions matching TRBD2. There are 17 residues in the CDR3. Germline CDR1 reads SGHTA; CDR2 reads FQGNSA. The trim removed 4 bases at V and 9 bases at J, leaving 15 bases unmatched. CDR3 sequence (DNA): TGTGCCAGCAGCTCTTTTTGGGCTAGCGGGAGCTCTAGTGAGCAGTTCTTC. Translating it yields CASSSFWASGSSSEQFF.

This clone occurred a few times. Here the CDR3 DNA reads TGCGCCAGCAGCCAAGTGCGGCAGTTCACCGGGGAGCTGTTTTTT. It translates to CASSQVRQFTGELFF. The chain links TRBV4-1 to TRBJ2-2; D is uncertain. There are 15 residues in the CDR3. V was clipped by 1 base and J by 4 bases, with 10 bases between them. Germline CDR1 reads MGHRA; CDR2 reads YSYEKL.

The rearrangement uses TRBV19 and TRBJ1-4; 7 positions match TRBD1. This CDR3 spans 15 amino acids. With 11 bases clipped from V and 4 bases from J, the junction kept 13 bases outside the gene matches. Germline CDR1 LNHDA, CDR2 SQIVND (reference sequence). CDR3 nucleotide sequence: TGTGCCTGCCGGACAGGAAGGAAAGTTAATGAAAAACTGTTTTTT. It specifies CACRTGRKVNEKLFF.

The chain joins TRBV9 to TRBJ2-3, with D possibly TRBD2 on 5 matching bases. There are 15 residues in the CDR3. Looked up from germline, CDR1 is SGDLS and CDR2 is YYNGEE. The V end lost 6 bases, the J end lost 0 bases, and 14 bases lay between the germline ends. This CDR3 reads CASNSGAASTDTQYF. CDR3 DNA: TGTGCCAGCAACTCTGGAGCGGCTAGCACAGATACGCAGTATTTT.

This sequence joins TRBV30 and TRBJ2-1, with TRBD1 as a possible D gene (6 bases). Germline V CDR1 and CDR2: GTSNPN, SVGIG (reference sequence). V lost 2 bases, J lost 7 bases, and 18 bases lay in between. This CDR3 contains 15 residues. CDR3 in DNA: TGTGCCTGGAGTTTTTGGGGGCCCGGGAAGAATGAGCAGTTCTTC. Amino acids: CAWSFWGPGKNEQFF.

The gene calls are TRBV7-9 and TRBJ2-7; 13 positions match TRBD2. J lost 3 bases, V lost 5 bases, and 10 bases had no gene match. This CDR3 is built from 17 residues. The germline V gene encodes CDR1 SEHNR and CDR2 FQNEAQ (reference sequence). CDR3 coding DNA: TGTGCCAGCAGCGCGACCGGGACTAGCGGGAAAGGCTACGAGCAGTACTTC. It yields the protein CASSATGTSGKGYEQYF.

The rearrangement uses TRBV5-5 and TRBJ2-3; 8 bases map to TRBD1. CDR1 is SGHKS, CDR2 YYEKEE, per germline (reference sequence). This CDR3 spans 15 amino acids. Trimming took 4 bases from V and 1 from J; bases not matched to a gene: 5. Here the CDR3 DNA reads TGTGCCAGCAGCACCAGGGGGCTCGGCACAGATACGCAGTATTTT. Protein product: CASSTRGLGTDTQYF. Based on the CDR3 plus reference TRBV5-5 and TRBJ2-3, the full variable domain is DAGVTQSPTHLIKTRGQQVTLRCSPISGHKSVSWYQQVLGQGPQFIFQYYEKEERGRGNFPDRFSARQFPNYSSELNVNALLLGDSALYLCASSTRGLGTDTQYFGPGTRLTVL.

This rearrangement joins TRBV18 to TRBJ2-4; 9 positions agree with TRBD1. This CDR3 contains 16 residues. Trimming took 4 bases from V and 3 from J; bases not matched to a gene: 7. From germline, CDR1 is KGHSH and CDR2 LQKENI. CDR3 sequence: CASSRPGQGNKNIQYF. The CDR3 DNA follows: TGTGCCAGCTCACGACCGGGACAGGGAAACAAAAACATTCAGTACTTC.

The chain recombines TRBV28 with TRBJ2-5; D may be TRBD2 (6 bases). V gave up 4 bases and J gave up 3 bases, with 18 bases separating them. Germline-derived CDR1 and CDR2 are MDHEN and SYDVKM. The CDR3 totals 16 residues. The CDR3 protein is CASSSRAGSEEETQYF. CDR3 in DNA: TGTGCCAGCAGTTCCCGAGCGGGTTCGGAGGAAGAGACCCAGTACTTC.

This rearrangement joins TRBV5-4 to TRBJ1-1; possibly TRBD1 for D (5 bases). The V and J ends lost 3 bases and 3 bases respectively, with 12 bases between them. Germline V lookup: CDR1 SGHNT, CDR2 YYREEE (reference sequence). The CDR3 totals 14 residues. Here the CDR3 reads CASSWKWGDTEAFF. In nucleotides, the CDR3 is TGTGCCAGCAGCTGGAAGTGGGGGGACACTGAAGCTTTCTTT. Full variable domain (outside the CDR3, taken from reference TRBV5-4 and TRBJ1-1): ETGVTQSPTHLIKTRGQQVTLRCSSQSGHNTVSWYQQALGQGPQFIFQYYREEENGRGNFPPRFSGLQFPNYSSELNVNALELDDSALYLCASSWKWGDTEAFFGQGTRLTVV.

The chain links TRBV13 to TRBJ1-3; D not certain. CDR3 length: 13 amino acids. Trimming stripped 3 bases from V and 0 bases from J, with 3 bases between. Germline lookup yields CDR1 PRHDT and CDR2 FYEKMQ (reference sequence). CDR3 residues: CASSFVSGNTIYF. The DNA for the CDR3 is TGTGCCAGCAGCTTTGTCTCTGGAAACACCATATATTTT.

This clone was detected once. The chain has TRBV13 and TRBJ1-1; D perhaps matches TRBD1 (5 bases). Germline V gives CDR1 PRHDT, CDR2 FYEKMQ (reference sequence). The CDR3 loop spans 15 amino acids. Trimming shortened V by 0 bases and J by 5 bases, and 13 bases separated the two germline ends. The CDR3 loop reads CASSLGSGRGTEAFF. The CDR3 region has the DNA TGTGCCAGCAGCTTAGGATCGGGGAGGGGTACTGAAGCTTTCTTT.

The chain has TRBV4-1 and TRBJ2-2; 7 bases line up with TRBD1. The CDR3 runs to 16 residues. Germline CDR1 is MGHRA and CDR2 is YSYEKL. J was trimmed by 3 bases and V by 1 base; bases with no gene match: 5. This CDR3 reads CASSQVDRWDTGELFF. For the CDR3, the DNA is TGCGCCAGCAGCCAAGTGGACAGGTGGGACACCGGGGAGCTGTTTTTT.

The chain uses TRBV5-1 and TRBJ2-3; perhaps TRBD1 as D (5 bases). The CDR3 spans 14 residues. V was cut by 4 bases and J by 4 bases, with 13 bases left in between. Germline V gene lookup returns CDR1 SGHRS and CDR2 YFSETQ. The DNA for the CDR3 is TGCGCCAGCAGCCAAATGCAGGGCCCAGATACGCAGTATTTT. Protein: CASSQMQGPDTQYF.

The chain combines TRBV2 with TRBJ2-1, with 7 bases lining up with TRBD1. V was pared by 1 base and J by 2 bases, with 5 bases of the junction left unmatched. The CDR3 runs 16 residues. Germline CDR1 and CDR2: SNHLY and FYNNEI. The CDR3: CASSEGVTGTYNEQFF. CDR3 in DNA: TGTGCCAGCAGTGAAGGCGTGACAGGGACCTACAATGAGCAGTTCTTC.

The gene calls are TRBV28 and TRBJ2-1; perhaps TRBD2 as D (5 bases). The V gene's germline CDR1 is MDHEN and CDR2 SYDVKM. The CDR3 totals 17 residues. V lost 8 bases and J lost 4, with 24 bases in between. Here the CDR3 reads CASPDVASSPLYNEQFF. The CDR3 DNA sequence: TGTGCCAGCCCCGATGTAGCTAGCAGCCCCCTTTACAATGAGCAGTTCTTC.

The J gene is TRBJ2-3, the V gene TRBV6-1; TRBD1 aligns across 9 bases. The trim removed 10 bases at V and 9 bases at J, leaving 17 bases unmatched. This CDR3 has 15 residues. Germline CDR1 and CDR2: MNHNS and SASEGT. The CDR3 is CAIRTGTGPRRTQYF. DNA of the CDR3: TGTGCCATCAGAACCGGGACAGGGCCTCGTAGAACGCAGTATTTT.